The following is a T cell receptor beta chain sequence with its context. Its antigen is currently unknown. This sample stems from a study of shared clonotypes between healthy human individuals. On the study more broadly: The study drew on two women and a few men aged 18 to 49 as donors.

Germline V gene sequence: CDR1 SGHAT, CDR2 FQNNGV. Trimming removed 8 bases at V and 5 bases at J, with 19 bases between. This CDR3 spans 15 amino acids. Naive CD8 isolation took CD45RO-negative cells positively selected for CCR7 and excluded terminally differentiated effector memory CD45RA+ cells. The data were produced by immunoSEQ multiplex PCR, yet TCRdb's version contains in-frame clones alone and is incomplete. The table lists 2 million or so clones, about 95% of them singletons. Regarding the study as a whole: Richness estimates generally favored naive over memory subsets. Only blood underwent sampling, and tissue repertoires likely differ.

V gene TRBV11-2 combines with J gene TRBJ1-5; a weak D match, TRBD1 (6 bases). Input material: naive CD8+ T cells sorted from blood. This sequence was found in a man younger than 30 in good health. The CDR3 loop is CASPRLDRGDQPQHF. The CDR3 region has the DNA TGTGCCAGCCCTCGGTTGGACAGAGGTGATCAGCCCCAGCATTTT.